This T cell receptor beta chain was identified in a study of cytomegalovirus exposure and HLA in healthy donors. About this clone: Its specificity is unknown.

Study outcomes and limitations: It was reportedly the case that the classifier diagnosed cytomegalovirus status with high specificity and sensitivity. In a later analysis, an Asian-associated ancestry cluster reportedly showed fewer N-insertions than the roughly 730-donor mean. Researchers reportedly found TCR beta sequences accurately predicted most subjects' HLA-A and HLA-B alleles.

CDR1 is SGHTA and CDR2 is FQGNSA in the germline V gene. This CDR3 spans 15 amino acids. V shed 3 bases and J shed 5 bases, with 16 bases lying between them. PCR amplification relied on 60 Vbeta primers (plus 13 Jbeta primers). Original methodology: In a later analysis, of tens of millions of unique beta chains, about 12 million appeared in at least two donors. Clones were sequenced by immunoSEQ multiplex PCR, and TCRdb holds only the in-frame ones, with some missing. V, J and clone size are taken as reported in that table, and D and trimming were inferred from the DNA itself. The sample consists of some 220,000 clones, roughly 90% of them appearing once.

The sequenced sample was PBMCs. The chain is built from TRBV7-2 and TRBJ1-2; weak D call: TRBD1 (6 bases). The sequence derives from a young woman in good health and CMV-seronegative. CDR3 sequence (DNA): TGTGCCAGCAGCTTGGGGGTTCAGGGGCGATATGGCTACACCTTC. This translates into CASSLGVQGRYGYTF.